This T cell receptor beta chain was recorded in a study of response to subunit inactivated influenza vaccine. Study-wide findings and caveats: Each seasonal influenza vaccination recruits few new T cells, the authors suggested.

In TCRdb, the RT-PCR reads were re-called with MiXCR into one record per CDR3 protein. This sample has more than 450,000 distinct CDR3 sequences, with around 11% found just once. Trimming removed 6 bases from V and 2 bases from J; junction bases left unmatched: 14. This CDR3 is built from 18 residues. Per germline, CDR1 SGHRS and CDR2 YFSETQ. About this clonotype: The target antigen is unknown.

The TCR sequence derives from a middle-aged man who received an inactivated influenza vaccine. The sequencing here drew on PBMCs from blood, taken on the day of vaccination. This rearrangement joins TRBV5-1 to TRBJ2-1; TRBD2 agrees at 10 bases. CDR3 DNA sequence: TGCGCCAGCACCTCAACCGGGCTAGCGGGGGTTACCTACAATGAGCAGTTCTTC. It specifies CASTSTGLAGVTYNEQFF.